This TCR beta chain appears in the sequencing data of a study of cytomegalovirus exposure and HLA in healthy donors. For this clone: What it binds is not known. This specimen includes other DNA sequences encoding the same CDR3.

60 Vbeta and 13 Jbeta primers were used in PCR. The method was immunoSEQ multiplex PCR; TCRdb's version includes in-frame clones alone and lacks a portion of them. The sample contains around 160,000 clones, roughly 85% of which appear only once. V shed 4 bases, J shed 0 bases, and the junction held 4 bases outside the gene matches. This CDR3 spans 14 amino acids. CDR1 is SGHRS and CDR2 is YFSETQ in the germline V gene. Study-wide points: Reports indicate that TCR beta sequences accurately predicted the HLA-A and HLA-B alleles of most subjects. HLA restriction was apparent for most CMV-associated TCR beta chains in a later analysis.

The rearrangement links TRBV5-1 to TRBJ2-7; 7 nucleotides line up with TRBD2. The clonotype was recovered from a male donor in good health and CMV-seropositive. Sequencing was carried out using PBMCs. The chain's CDR3 is CASSPGGGSYEQYF. Here the CDR3 DNA reads TGCGCCAGCAGCCCGGGCGGGGGCTCCTACGAGCAGTACTTC. Looking up the rest from reference TRBV5-1 and TRBJ2-7 gives the full variable domain: KAGVTQTPRYLIKTRGQQVTLSCSPISGHRSVSWYQQTPGQGLQFLFEYFSETQRNKGNFPGRFSGRQFSNSRSEMNVSTLELGDSALYLCASSPGGGSYEQYFGPGTRLTVT.